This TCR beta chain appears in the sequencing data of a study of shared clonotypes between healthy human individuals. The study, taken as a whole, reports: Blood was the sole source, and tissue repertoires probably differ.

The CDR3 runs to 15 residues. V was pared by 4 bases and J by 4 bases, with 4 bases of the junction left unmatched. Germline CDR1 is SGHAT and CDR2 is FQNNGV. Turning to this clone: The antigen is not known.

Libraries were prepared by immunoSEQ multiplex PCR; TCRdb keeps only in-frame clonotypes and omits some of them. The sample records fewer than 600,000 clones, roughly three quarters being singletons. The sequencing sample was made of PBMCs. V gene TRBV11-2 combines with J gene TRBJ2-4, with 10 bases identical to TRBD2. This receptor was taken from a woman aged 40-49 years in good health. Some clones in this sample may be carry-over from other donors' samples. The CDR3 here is CASSSQTSGKNIQYF. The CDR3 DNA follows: TGTGCCAGCAGCTCACAGACTAGCGGGAAAAACATTCAGTACTTC.